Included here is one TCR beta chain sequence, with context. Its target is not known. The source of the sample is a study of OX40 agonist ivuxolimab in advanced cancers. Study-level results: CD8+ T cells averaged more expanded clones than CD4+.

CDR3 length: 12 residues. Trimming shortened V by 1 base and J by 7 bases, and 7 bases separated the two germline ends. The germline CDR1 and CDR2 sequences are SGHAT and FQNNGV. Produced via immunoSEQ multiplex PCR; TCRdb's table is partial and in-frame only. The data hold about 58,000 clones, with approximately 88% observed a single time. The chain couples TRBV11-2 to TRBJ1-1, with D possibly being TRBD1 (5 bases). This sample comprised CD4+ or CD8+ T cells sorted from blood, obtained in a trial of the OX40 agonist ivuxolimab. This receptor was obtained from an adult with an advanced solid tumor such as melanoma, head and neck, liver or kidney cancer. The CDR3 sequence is CASSLGRGEAFF. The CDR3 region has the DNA TGTGCCAGCAGCTTAGGTAGGGGTGAAGCTTTCTTT.